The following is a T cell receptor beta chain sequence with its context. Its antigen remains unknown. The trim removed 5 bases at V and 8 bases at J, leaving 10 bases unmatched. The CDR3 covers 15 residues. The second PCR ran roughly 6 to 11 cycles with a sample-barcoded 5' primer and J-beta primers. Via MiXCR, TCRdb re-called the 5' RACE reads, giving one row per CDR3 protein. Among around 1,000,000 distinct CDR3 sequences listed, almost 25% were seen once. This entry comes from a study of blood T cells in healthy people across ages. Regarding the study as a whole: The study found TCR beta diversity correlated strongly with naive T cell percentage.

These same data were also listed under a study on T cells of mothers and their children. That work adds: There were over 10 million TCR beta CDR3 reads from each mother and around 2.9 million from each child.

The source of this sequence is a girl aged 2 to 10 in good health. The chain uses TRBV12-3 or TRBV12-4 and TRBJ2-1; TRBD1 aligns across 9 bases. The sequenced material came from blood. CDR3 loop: CASSPGQGLFDEQFF. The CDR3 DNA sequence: TGTGCCAGCAGTCCGGGACAGGGACTATTCGATGAGCAGTTCTTC.